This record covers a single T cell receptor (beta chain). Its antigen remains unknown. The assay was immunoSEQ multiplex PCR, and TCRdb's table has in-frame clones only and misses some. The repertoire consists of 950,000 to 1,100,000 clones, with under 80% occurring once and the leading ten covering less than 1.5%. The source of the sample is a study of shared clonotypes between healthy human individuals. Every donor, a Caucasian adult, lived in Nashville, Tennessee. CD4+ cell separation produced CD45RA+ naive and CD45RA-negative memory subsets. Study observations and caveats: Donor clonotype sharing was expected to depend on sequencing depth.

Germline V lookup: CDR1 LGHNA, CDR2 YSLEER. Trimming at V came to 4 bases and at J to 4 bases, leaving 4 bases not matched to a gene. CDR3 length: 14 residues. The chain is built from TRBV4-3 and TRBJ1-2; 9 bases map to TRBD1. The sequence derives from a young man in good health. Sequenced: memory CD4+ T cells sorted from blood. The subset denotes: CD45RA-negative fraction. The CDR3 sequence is CASSPTGGAYGYTF. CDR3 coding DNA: TGCGCCAGCAGCCCTACAGGGGGCGCCTATGGCTACACCTTC.